Shown below are 24 T cell receptor beta chains from a single sample sequenced in a study of Graves' ophthalmopathy and Graves' hyperthyroidism. RNA served as the template for amplifying TCR beta CDR3 regions. HTBI primers served in a first-round RT-PCR, which a second-round multiplex PCR followed. TCRdb recomputed calls from the multiplex PCR reads with MiXCR, one row per CDR3 protein. The sample lists almost 750,000 distinct CDR3 sequences; 40% were seen once. The material sequenced was peripheral blood. These receptors came from an adult man with Graves' ophthalmopathy.

V and J are TRBV7-2 and TRBJ2-3, with D uncertain. Germline V gene data show CDR1 as SGHTA and CDR2 as FQGNSA. The length of the CDR3 is 13 residues. Between the trimmed V and J ends, which lost 6 bases and 2 bases, there was a span of 9 bases. The CDR3 here is CASRMADTDTQYF. CDR3 DNA sequence: TGTGCCAGCAGAATGGCAGACACAGATACGCAGTATTTT.

For the CDR3, the DNA is TGTGCCACCAGTGATTGGACAGGGGGCCAAGAGACCCAGTACTTC. It specifies CATSDWTGGQETQYF. The chain is built from TRBV24-1 and TRBJ2-5; TRBD1 matches at 10 bases. With 2 bases clipped from V and 1 base from J, the junction kept 0 bases outside the gene matches. The CDR3 has 15 residues. Germline-derived CDR1 and CDR2 are KGHDR and SFDVKD.

This clonotype has more than one count but fewer than ten. V is TRBV19 and J is TRBJ2-7; the D gene could be TRBD1 or TRBD2 (5 bases each). Trimming removed 4 bases from V and 3 bases from J, with 19 bases in between. The CDR3 contains 16 residues. Germline values: CDR1 LNHDA, CDR2 SQIVND (reference sequence). CDR3 coding DNA: TGTGCCAGTAGTACTCACTACGGGACGGTAGGCTACGAGCAGTACTTC. Translated, it gives CASSTHYGTVGYEQYF.

The table lists this clonotype with a count of one. The chain uses TRBV10-2 and TRBJ1-1; D is perhaps TRBD1 (6 bases). The CDR3 length is 16 residues. The germline V gene has CDR1 WSHSY and CDR2 SAAADI. V lost 4 bases, J lost 14 bases, and 29 bases lay in between. The chain's CDR3 is CASSGGASGAYNEQFF. The CDR3 DNA sequence: TGCGCCAGCAGTGGGGGGGCTAGCGGCGCCTACAATGAGCAGTTCTTT.

This clonotype was observed a handful of times. This chain connects TRBV11-2 to TRBJ1-4; D remains unclear. V gave up 0 bases and J gave up 5 bases, with 16 bases separating them. The germline CDR1 and CDR2 sequences are SGHAT and FQNNGV. The CDR3 covers 17 residues. The CDR3 reads CASSLDRISGKNEKLFF. In DNA form, the CDR3 reads TGTGCCAGCAGCTTAGACCGTATTTCGGGGAAAAATGAAAAACTGTTTTTT.

The chain links TRBV9 to TRBJ2-7, with 7 nucleotides matching TRBD2. V dropped 0 bases and J dropped 5; count of bases not matched to a gene: 5. The CDR3 loop spans 14 amino acids. Per the germline V gene, CDR1 is SGDLS and CDR2 is YYNGEE. CDR3 DNA: TGTGCCAGCAGCGTAGCGGGAGGTTCGGACGAGCAGTACTTC. Its translation is CASSVAGGSDEQYF.

A word on this clonotype: Mismatch with germline at one junction end may stem from a read error. The chain recombines TRBV5-4 with TRBJ1-2, with unresolved D. Germline assignment: CDR1 SGHNT and CDR2 YYREEE (reference sequence). This CDR3 is built from 14 residues. DNA of the CDR3: TGCGCCAGCAGCCAAGATGAAGGTCGCTATGGCTACACCTTC. Its protein product is CASSQDEGRYGYTF.

The chain recombines TRBV12-3 or TRBV12-4 with TRBJ1-2; D gene uncertain. Trimming left V 7 bases short and J 0 bases short, with 18 bases between. The CDR3 has 16 amino acids. The CDR3 region has the DNA TGTGCCAGCACTCTCATGGGGAGAAAAACTAACTATGGCTACACCTTC. This gives the protein CASTLMGRKTNYGYTF.

V is TRBV10-3 and J is TRBJ2-7; D may match TRBD1 or TRBD2 (6 bases each). The CDR3 is 15 amino acids. Germline CDR1 and CDR2: ENHRY and SYGVKD. The V gene lost 7 bases and the J gene lost 5 bases, with 21 bases spanning the gap. The CDR3 DNA reads TGTGCCATCAACCCGGTGGGGGGCCGCGCGGACGAGCAGTACTTC. This translates into CAINPVGGRADEQYF.

A remark on this clonotype: Mismatch with germline at one junction end may stem from a read error. V is TRBV10-3 and J is TRBJ1-1; 7 bases line up with TRBD1. CDR1 and CDR2 from the germline V gene are ENHRY and SYGVKD. The CDR3 runs to 15 residues. The CDR3, as DNA: TGTGCCAGCAGTCCGGTAGACAGGGAGAACACTGAAGCTTTCTTT. This encodes CASSPVDRENTEAFF.

The chain has TRBV25-1 and TRBJ1-3, with unresolved D. V was trimmed by 2 bases and J by 0 bases, leaving 8 bases between them. This CDR3 has 15 amino acids. Germline CDR1 reads MGHDK; CDR2 reads SYGVNS. CDR3 protein: CASSEPSTSGNTIYF. The CDR3 bases are TGTGCCAGCAGTGAACCCTCAACCTCTGGAAACACCATATATTTT.

The genes are TRBV2 and TRBJ1-2; perhaps TRBD1 as D (5 bases). Germline V gene lookup returns CDR1 SNHLY and CDR2 FYNNEI. Trimming pared 8 bases from V and 2 bases from J, leaving 9 bases between. The length of the CDR3 is 12 residues. DNA for the CDR3: TGTGCCAGCGGCAGGGAAAACTATGGCTACACCTTC. It translates to CASGRENYGYTF.

The chain links TRBV29-1 to TRBJ1-5, with D unresolved. V lost 8 bases, J lost 0 bases, and 14 bases lay in between. Germline V gene data show CDR1 as SQVTM and CDR2 as ANQGSEA. The CDR3 is 14 amino acids. The CDR3 loop is CSLVSRNSNQPQHF. DNA of the CDR3: TGCAGCTTAGTGTCCAGGAATAGCAATCAGCCCCAGCATTTT.

This clonotype appeared a few times. V gene TRBV11-2 combines with J gene TRBJ2-7; D is unclear. The length of the CDR3 is 12 residues. V lost 5 bases, J lost 7 bases, and 12 bases lay in between. Germline loops: CDR1 SGHAT, CDR2 FQNNGV. The chain's CDR3 is CASSVDVSEQYF. The CDR3 DNA is TGTGCCAGCAGCGTGGACGTTAGTGAGCAGTACTTC.

The J gene is TRBJ2-5, the V gene TRBV15, with D possibly being TRBD1 or TRBD2 (6 bases each). CDR1 LNHNV and CDR2 YYDKDF come from the germline V gene (reference sequence). The CDR3 length is 16 residues. Trimming shortened V by 3 bases and J by 1 base, and 15 bases separated the two germline ends. As DNA, the CDR3 is TGTGCCACCAGCAGCCGACCCGGGGGCCCCCAAGAGACCCAGTACTTC. This gives the protein CATSSRPGGPQETQYF.

The genes are TRBV24-1 and TRBJ2-6; 7 bases line up with TRBD1. The CDR3 covers 16 residues. The ends lost 12 bases at V and 0 bases at J; junction bases unmatched: 10. In germline, CDR1 is KGHDR, CDR2 SFDVKD. The CDR3, as DNA: TGTGCCGCCTCGGGACAGCACAGCTCTGGGGCCAACGTCCTGACTTTC. Encoded protein: CAASGQHSSGANVLTF.

The J gene is TRBJ1-6, the V gene TRBV6-6, with 7 bases fitting TRBD1. The ends lost 0 bases at V and 8 bases at J; junction bases unmatched: 10. The germline V gene encodes CDR1 MNHNY and CDR2 SVGAGI (reference sequence). The CDR3 loop spans 17 amino acids. The CDR3 DNA sequence: TGTGCCAGCAGTTACTCCACAGGGGACCCAAGCGATTCACCCCTCCACTTT. Translation: CASSYSTGDPSDSPLHF.

This clonotype was seen many times. J is TRBJ1-1 and V is TRBV2; D is uncertain. Germline assignment: CDR1 SNHLY and CDR2 FYNNEI. V dropped 10 bases and J dropped 1 base, with 10 bases sitting between them. This CDR3 spans 12 amino acids. The chain's CDR3 is CAIGRSNTEAFF. CDR3 DNA: TGTGCCATAGGACGGTCGAACACTGAAGCTTTCTTT.

This clonotype turned up a few times. V and J are TRBV7-8 and TRBJ1-5; possible D gene TRBD1, 5 bases. Trimming left V 6 bases short and J 6 bases short, with 12 bases between. Germline V gene data show CDR1 as SGHVS and CDR2 as FQNEAQ. The CDR3 extends over 13 amino acids. This CDR3 is CASSFQGFQPQHF. The DNA for the CDR3 is TGTGCCAGCAGTTTTCAGGGATTTCAGCCCCAGCATTTT.

About this clonotype: A read error may produce the germline difference seen at one junction end. The gene calls are TRBV7-9 and TRBJ2-7; D is possibly TRBD1 (6 bases). Germline values: CDR1 SEHNR, CDR2 FQNEAQ (reference sequence). The CDR3 runs to 14 residues. CDR3 in amino acids: CASSLDRSYYEQYF. The DNA of the CDR3 is TGCGCCAGCAGCTTAGACAGGAGCTACTACGAGCAGTACTTC.

DNA for the CDR3: TGTGCCAGCAGAAGACGGGGGACCACTGAAGCTTTCTTT. Translated, it gives CASRRRGTTEAFF. This chain links TRBV2 with TRBJ1-1, with D perhaps TRBD1 (5 bases). Germline V lookup: CDR1 SNHLY, CDR2 FYNNEI. Trimming pared 6 bases from V and 4 bases from J, leaving 12 bases between. The CDR3 consists of 13 residues.

This clonotype has more than one count but fewer than ten. This chain connects TRBV12-3 or TRBV12-4 to TRBJ1-2; 8 nucleotides match TRBD1. The length of the CDR3 is 13 residues. The J segment lost 4 bases and the V segment lost 6 bases, leaving 4 bases of the junction unmatched. In DNA form, the CDR3 reads TGTGCCAGCAGACGGACAGGGACCTATGGCTACACCTTC. Protein product: CASRRTGTYGYTF.

This clonotype has at least ten counts. CDR3 DNA sequence: TGTGCCAGCAGCATGACAGGGGCAGACGGAAACACCATATATTTT. Amino acid sequence: CASSMTGADGNTIYF. The V gene is TRBV7-2, the J gene TRBJ1-3; 8 bases map to TRBD1. V was clipped by 5 bases and J by 4 bases; unmatched bases: 7. This CDR3 is built from 15 residues. Germline loops: CDR1 SGHTA, CDR2 FQGNSA.

The chain recombines TRBV10-3 with TRBJ2-5; D call uncertain. Germline V gives CDR1 ENHRY, CDR2 SYGVKD. The CDR3 is made up of 13 amino acids. Trimming left V 4 bases short and J 7 bases short, with 13 bases between. This CDR3 reads CAISVTEKGTQYF. DNA of the CDR3: TGTGCCATCAGTGTTACAGAGAAAGGGACCCAGTACTTC.